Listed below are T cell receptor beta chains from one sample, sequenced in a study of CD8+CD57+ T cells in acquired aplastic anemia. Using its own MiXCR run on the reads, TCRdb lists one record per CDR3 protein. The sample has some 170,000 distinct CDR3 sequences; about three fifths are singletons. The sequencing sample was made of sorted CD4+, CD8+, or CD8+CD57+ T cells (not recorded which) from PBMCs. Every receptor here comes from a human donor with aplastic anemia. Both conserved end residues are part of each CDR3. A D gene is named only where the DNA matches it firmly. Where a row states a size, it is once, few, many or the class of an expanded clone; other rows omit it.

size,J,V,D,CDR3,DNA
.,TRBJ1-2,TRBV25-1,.,CASVEGHSNYGYTF,TGTGCCAGCGTAGAAGGACATTCTAACTATGGCTACACCTTC
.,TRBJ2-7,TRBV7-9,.,CASSSQYEQYF,TGTGCCAGCAGCTCCCAATACGAGCAGTACTTC
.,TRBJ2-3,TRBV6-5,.,CASSLNPGQGNLAGVTDTQYF,TGTGCCAGCAGCCTAAATCCGGGACAGGGGAATCTAGCGGGGGTCACAGATACGCAGTATTTT
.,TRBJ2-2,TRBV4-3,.,CASSLGLMDSLVF,TGCGCCAGCAGTCTTGGGCTCATGGACAGCCTGGTTTTT
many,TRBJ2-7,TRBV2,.,CASSAQQETGHEQYF,TGTGCCAGCAGTGCCCAACAGGAGACGGGCCACGAGCAGTACTTC
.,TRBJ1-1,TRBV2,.,CASGRDEAFF,TGTGCCAGCGGGCGGGATGAAGCTTTCTTT
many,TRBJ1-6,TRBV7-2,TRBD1,CASRGGQGDIYNSPLHF,TGTGCCAGCAGGGGGGGACAGGGGGATATATATAATTCACCCCTCCACTTT
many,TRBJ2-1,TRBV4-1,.,CASSQDRFDMSSYNEQFF,TGCGCCAGCAGCCAAGATCGGTTCGACATGAGCTCCTACAATGAGCAGTTCTTC
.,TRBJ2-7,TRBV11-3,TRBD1,CASSYTGTVYEQYF,TGTGCCAGCAGCTATACCGGGACAGTCTACGAGCAGTACTTC
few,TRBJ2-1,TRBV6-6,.,CASSSYRDNTHNEQFF,TGTGCCAGCAGTTCGTATCGGGACAACACACACAATGAGCAGTTCTTC
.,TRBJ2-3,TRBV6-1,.,CASSERVAVTTDTQYF,TGTGCCAGCAGTGAAAGGGTGGCCGTCACTACAGATACGCAGTATTTC
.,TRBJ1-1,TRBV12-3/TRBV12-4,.,CASSLRGVATEAFF,TGTGCCAGCAGTTTACGTGGGGTTGCCACTGAAGCTTTCTTT
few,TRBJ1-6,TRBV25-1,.,CASGSGTDHLPLHF,TGTGCCAGCGGATCCGGGACGGATCACTTACCCCTCCACTTT
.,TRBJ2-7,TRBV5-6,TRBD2,CASSYSGEGYEQYF,TGTGCCAGCAGTTACTCTGGGGAGGGCTACGAGCAGTACTTC
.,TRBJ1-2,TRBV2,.,CASTPDYGDNYGYTF,TGTGCCAGCACCCCAGACTATGGGGATAACTATGGCTACACCTTC
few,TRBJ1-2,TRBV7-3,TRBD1,CASSPGQGNYGYTF,TGTGCCAGCAGCCCGGGACAGGGGAACTATGGCTACACCTTC
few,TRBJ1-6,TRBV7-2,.,CASSLVGGVGSPLHF,TGTGCCAGCAGCTTAGTGGGCGGTGTCGGGTCACCCCTCCACTTT
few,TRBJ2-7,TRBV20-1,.,CSARDEIGVRVYEQYF,TGCAGTGCTAGAGATGAAATCGGTGTGCGTGTCTACGAGCAGTACTTC
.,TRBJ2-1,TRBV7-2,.,CASSLGLQYEQFF,TGTGCCAGCAGCCTAGGGTTACAATATGAGCAGTTCTTC
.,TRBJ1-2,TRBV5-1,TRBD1,CASSPNRGRGYGYTF,TGCGCCAGCAGCCCGAACAGGGGGCGCGGATATGGCTACACCTTC
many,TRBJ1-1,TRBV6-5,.,CASTTLTGSVAEAFF,TGTGCCAGCACCACTTTGACAGGATCGGTCGCTGAAGCTTTCTTT
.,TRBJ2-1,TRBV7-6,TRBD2,CASSLDPSGRTHEQFF,TGTGCCAGCAGCTTAGATCCTAGCGGGAGGACCCATGAGCAGTTCTTC
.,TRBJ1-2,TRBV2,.,CASSELWTYGYTF,TGTGCCAGCAGTGAACTCTGGACTTATGGCTACACCTTC
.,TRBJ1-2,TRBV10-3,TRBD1,CAIKGQGADGYTF,TGTGCCATCAAGGGCCAGGGGGCAGATGGCTACACCTTC
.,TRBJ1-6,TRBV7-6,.,CASSFSEDSPLHF,TGTGCCAGCAGCTTCTCGGAGGATTCACCCCTCCACTTT
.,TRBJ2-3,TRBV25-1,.,CASSGVGTDTQYF,TGTGCCAGCAGTGGTGTAGGCACAGATACGCAGTATTTT
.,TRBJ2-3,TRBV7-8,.,CASSIWTGAGSGTQYF,TGTGCCAGCAGCATCTGGACAGGCGCCGGGAGTGGTACGCAGTATTTT
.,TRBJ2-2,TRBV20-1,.,CSVETGELFF,TGCAGCGTGGAGACAGGGGAGCTGTTTTTT
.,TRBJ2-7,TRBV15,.,CATSREQRSEQYF,TGTGCCACCAGCAGAGAACAAAGGAGCGAGCAGTACTTC
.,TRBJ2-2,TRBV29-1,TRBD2,CSVDGLGTGELFF,TGCAGCGTTGACGGACTAGGAACCGGGGAGCTGTTTTTT
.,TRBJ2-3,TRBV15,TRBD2,CATSRDWGGDTQYF,TGTGCCACCAGCAGAGATTGGGGGGGAGATACGCAGTATTTT
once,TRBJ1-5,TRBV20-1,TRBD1,CSARDLRQGDSSNQPQHF,TGCAGTGCTAGAGACCTCCGACAGGGAGATTCTAGCAATCAGCCCCAGCATTTT
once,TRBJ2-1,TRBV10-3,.,CAISERTSPYNEQFF,TGTGCCATCAGTGAGCGTACTAGCCCCTACAATGAGCAGTTCTTC
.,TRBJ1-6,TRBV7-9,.,CASSFGMGPRGSPLHF,TGTGCTAGCAGCTTCGGGATGGGGCCTCGGGGTTCACCCCTCCACTTT
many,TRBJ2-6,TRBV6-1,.,CASSEAQGDGANVLTF,TGTGCCAGCAGTGAAGCGCAGGGAGATGGGGCCAACGTCCTGACTTTC
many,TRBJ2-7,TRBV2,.,CASSVQGGKNPYEQYF,TGTGCCAGCAGCGTACAGGGTGGGAAAAACCCCTACGAGCAGTACTTC
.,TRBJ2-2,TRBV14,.,CASSQVRGSGELFF,TGTGCCAGCAGCCAAGTTCGGGGGAGCGGGGAGCTGTTTTTT
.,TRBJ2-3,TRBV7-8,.,CASTRPPEDTQYF,TGTGCCAGCACCCGGCCCCCCGAAGATACGCAGTATTTT
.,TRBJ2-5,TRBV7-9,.,CASSLAQPPKTGQETQYF,TGTGCCAGCAGCTTGGCCCAACCTCCTAAGACAGGACAAGAGACCCAGTACTTC
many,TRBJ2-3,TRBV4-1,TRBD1,CASSQRQGPDTQYF,TGCGCCAGCAGCCAAAGACAGGGACCAGATACGCAGTATTTT
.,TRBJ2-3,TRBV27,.,CASSLSGQGPIPSTDTQYF,TGTGCCAGCAGTTTATCAGGGCAGGGACCAATTCCTAGCACAGATACGCAGTATTTT
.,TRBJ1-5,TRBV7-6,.,CASSLNRGDQPQHF,TGTGCCAGCAGCTTAAATAGAGGGGACCAGCCCCAGCATTTT
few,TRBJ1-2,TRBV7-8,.,CASSLVRQGHTYGYTF,TGTGCCAGCAGCTTAGTTCGTCAGGGCCACACCTATGGCTACACCTTC
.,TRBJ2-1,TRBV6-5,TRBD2,CASSYGGGGGNEQFF,TGTGCCAGCAGTTACGGTGGGGGGGGGGGGAATGAGCAGTTCTTC
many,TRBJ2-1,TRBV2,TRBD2,CASSENSGVRNEQFF,TGTGCCAGCAGTGAAAATAGCGGGGTCCGCAATGAGCAGTTCTTC
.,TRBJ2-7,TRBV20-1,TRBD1,CSAKGTGYHEQYF,TGCAGTGCTAAGGGGACAGGGTACCACGAGCAGTACTTC
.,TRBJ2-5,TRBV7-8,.,CASSLRRGKETQYF,TGTGCCAGCAGCCTCAGGAGGGGGAAAGAGACCCAGTACTTC
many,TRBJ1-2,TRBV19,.,CASSMIDRTGFYGYTF,TGTGCCAGTAGTATGATCGACAGGACGGGATTCTATGGCTACACCTTC
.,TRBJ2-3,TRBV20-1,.,CSARGVGTDTQYF,TGCAGTGCCAGGGGGGTAGGGACAGATACGCAGTATTTT
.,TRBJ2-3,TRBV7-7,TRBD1,CASSSETGSEQYF,TGTGCTAGCAGCTCCGAGACAGGGTCTGAGCAGTATTTT
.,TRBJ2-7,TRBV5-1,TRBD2,CASSWASSGFYEQYF,TGCGCCAGCAGCTGGGCCAGTAGCGGGTTCTACGAGCAGTACTTC
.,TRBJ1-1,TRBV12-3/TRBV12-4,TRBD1,CASSTRQGGTESFF,TGTGCCAGCAGTACCCGACAGGGAGGCACTGAATCTTTCTTT
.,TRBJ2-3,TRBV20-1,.,CSALPSGLDTQYF,TGCAGTGCCCTTCCCTCGGGACTTGATACGCAGTATTTT